The rows below give T cell receptor beta chains drawn from one sample of a study of blood T cell repertoires in COVID-19. The assay was immunoSEQ multiplex PCR, and TCRdb's table has in-frame clones only and misses some. This sample has about 210,000 clones, with around 89% found just once. Sequenced material: peripheral blood. These receptors originate from a middle-aged woman with acute or convalescent COVID-19. Both conserved end residues are part of each CDR3. A D gene is named only where the DNA matches it firmly. Clone size is given for some rows only: seen once, a few or many times, or a class if the clone is expanded.

NA	TRBJ1-4	TRBV19	TRBD1	CASSMGQGKLFF	TGTGCCAGTAGTATGGGACAGGGAAAACTGTTTTTT
once	TRBJ2-3	TRBV4-1	NA	CASSQVTELTDTQYF	TGCGCCAGCAGCCAAGTCACCGAGCTCACAGATACGCAGTATTTT
NA	TRBJ2-3	TRBV2	NA	CATSLQSTDTQYF	TGTGCCACATCACTACAAAGCACAGATACGCAGTATTTT
NA	TRBJ1-5	TRBV30	NA	CAWSSDSNQPQHF	TGTGCCTGGAGTAGCGATAGCAATCAGCCCCAGCATTTT
NA	TRBJ1-2	TRBV14	NA	CASSQTPGLNNYGYTF	TGTGCCAGCAGCCAAACCCCGGGACTGAACAACTATGGCTACACCTTC
NA	TRBJ1-2	TRBV19	NA	CASRVSNYGYTF	TGTGCCAGTAGGGTAAGCAACTATGGCTACACCTTC
NA	TRBJ1-4	TRBV2	TRBD1	CASRGQVNEKLFF	TGTGCCAGCAGGGGACAGGTTAATGAAAAACTGTTTTTT
NA	TRBJ2-1	TRBV5-4	NA	CASSLDRPTTNEQFF	TGTGCCAGCAGCTTGGACAGGCCGACGACCAATGAGCAGTTCTTC
NA	TRBJ1-5	TRBV7-9	NA	CASSSRGGQPQHF	TGTGCCAGCAGCTCCCGGGGGGGACAGCCCCAGCATTTT
NA	TRBJ2-1	TRBV7-2	NA	CASSLSGAGRNEQFF	TGTGCCAGCAGCTTATCCGGGGCGGGGAGAAATGAGCAGTTCTTC
NA	TRBJ1-6	TRBV19	TRBD1	CASSIGQGNSPLHF	TGTGCCAGTAGTATAGGACAGGGTAATTCACCCCTCCACTTT
NA	TRBJ2-3	TRBV19	NA	CASSLYLRDIGNADTQYF	TGTGCCAGTAGTTTGTACCTCCGGGACATCGGTAACGCAGATACGCAGTATTTT
NA	TRBJ1-2	TRBV5-1	NA	CASSLEVQGYTF	TGCGCCAGCAGCTTGGAAGTACAGGGCTACACCTTC
NA	TRBJ1-4	TRBV2	NA	CASSVHRTNEKLFF	TGTGCCAGCAGCGTACACCGAACTAATGAAAAACTGTTTTTT
NA	TRBJ2-3	TRBV9	TRBD2	CASSEAPPGLAGIDTQYF	TGTGCCAGCAGCGAGGCCCCTCCGGGACTAGCGGGGATAGATACGCAGTATTTT
NA	TRBJ2-3	TRBV30	TRBD1	CAWSEGTGASTDTQYF	TGTGCCTGGAGTGAGGGGACAGGTGCAAGCACAGATACGCAGTATTTT
few	TRBJ1-2	TRBV11-2	NA	CASSLVADSKGYTF	TGTGCCAGCAGCTTAGTCGCGGACAGTAAGGGCTACACCTTC
NA	TRBJ1-4	TRBV19	NA	CASSIDQGQEKLFF	TGTGCCAGTAGTATAGACCAGGGGCAGGAAAAACTGTTTTTT
NA	TRBJ1-1	TRBV5-1	NA	CASSSLQGDTEAFF	TGCGCCAGCAGCTCCTTACAGGGAGACACTGAAGCTTTCTTT
NA	TRBJ1-2	TRBV7-3	TRBD1	CASSLSPGTGGAYGYTF	TGTGCCAGCAGCTTATCCCCCGGGACAGGGGGAGCCTATGGCTACACCTTC
NA	TRBJ2-5	TRBV12-3/TRBV12-4	NA	CASSLGRETQYF	TGTGCCAGCAGTTTAGGGCGGGAGACCCAGTACTTC
once	TRBJ2-1	TRBV30	NA	CAWRFLRNEQFF	TGTGCCTGGAGGTTTCTCCGGAATGAGCAGTTCTTC
once	TRBJ1-4	TRBV3-1/TRBV3-2	TRBD1	CASSHSGTGEEKLFF	TGTGCCAGCAGCCACTCCGGGACAGGGGAAGAAAAACTGTTTTTT
NA	TRBJ1-1	TRBV10-1	NA	CASSDREGAEAFF	TGCGCCAGCAGTGATCGGGAAGGCGCTGAAGCTTTCTTT
NA	TRBJ1-6	TRBV11-2	NA	CASSFVGAENSPLHF	TGTGCCAGCAGCTTCGTCGGAGCGGAGAATTCACCCCTCCACTTT
NA	TRBJ1-5	TRBV30	TRBD1	CAWTRGRGQPQHF	TGTGCCTGGACAAGGGGGCGCGGTCAGCCCCAGCATTTT
NA	TRBJ1-1	TRBV19	NA	CASTPPGGREAFF	TGTGCCAGTACCCCCCCCGGGGGGCGAGAAGCTTTCTTT
NA	TRBJ1-6	TRBV5-8	NA	CASSWTRGGVYNSPLHF	TGTGCCAGCAGCTGGACACGTGGGGGGGTGTATAATTCACCCCTCCACTTT
NA	TRBJ1-1	TRBV11-2	NA	CASSLLPGVDTEAFF	TGTGCCAGCAGCTTACTTCCAGGGGTAGACACTGAAGCTTTCTTT
NA	TRBJ1-1	TRBV11-3	NA	CASSLVGGTEAFF	TGTGCCAGCAGCTTAGTAGGGGGCACTGAAGCTTTCTTT
NA	TRBJ1-2	TRBV6-6	NA	CASSPNYGYTF	TGTGCCAGCAGCCCGAACTATGGCTACACCTTC
NA	TRBJ1-1	TRBV18	NA	CASSAGTVNTEAFF	TGTGCCAGCTCAGCCGGGACTGTGAACACTGAAGCTTTCTTT
NA	TRBJ2-6	TRBV3-1/TRBV3-2	NA	CASSQDRSRGSGANVLTF	TGTGCCAGCAGCCAAGATCGGAGCAGGGGTTCTGGGGCCAACGTCCTGACTTTC
NA	TRBJ1-2	TRBV2	NA	CASSVRTDQIGYTF	TGTGCCAGCAGTGTACGGACAGATCAAATAGGCTACACCTTC